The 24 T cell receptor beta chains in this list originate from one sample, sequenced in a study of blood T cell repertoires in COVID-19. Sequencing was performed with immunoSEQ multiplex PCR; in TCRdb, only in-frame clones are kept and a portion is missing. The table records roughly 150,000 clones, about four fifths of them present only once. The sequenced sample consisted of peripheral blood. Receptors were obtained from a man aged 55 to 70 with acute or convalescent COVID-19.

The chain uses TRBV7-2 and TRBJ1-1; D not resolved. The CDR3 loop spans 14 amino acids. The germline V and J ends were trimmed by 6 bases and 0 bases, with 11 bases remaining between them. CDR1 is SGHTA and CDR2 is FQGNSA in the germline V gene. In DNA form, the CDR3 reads TGTGCCAGCAGGGGAACGGGGATGAACACTGAAGCTTTCTTT. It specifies CASRGTGMNTEAFF. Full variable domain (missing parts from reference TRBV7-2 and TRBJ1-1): GAGVSQSPSNKVTEKGKDVELRCDPISGHTALYWYRQSLGQGLEFLIYFQGNSAPDKSGLPSDRFSAERTGGSVSTLTIQRTQQEDSAVYLCASRGTGMNTEAFFGQGTRLTVV.

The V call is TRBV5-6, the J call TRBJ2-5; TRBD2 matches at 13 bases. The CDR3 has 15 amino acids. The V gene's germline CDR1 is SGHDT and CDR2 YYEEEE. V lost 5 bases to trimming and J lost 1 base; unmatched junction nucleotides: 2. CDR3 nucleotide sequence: TGTGCCAGCAGGCGGACTAGCGGGGGCCAAGAGACCCAGTACTTC. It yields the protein CASRRTSGGQETQYF.

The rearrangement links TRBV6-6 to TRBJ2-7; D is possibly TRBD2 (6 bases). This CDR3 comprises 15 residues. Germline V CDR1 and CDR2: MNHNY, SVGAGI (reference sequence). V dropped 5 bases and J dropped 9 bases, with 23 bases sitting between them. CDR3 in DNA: TGTGCCAGCAGTACGGACTACCACCCTCCCGAGCGGCAGTACTTC. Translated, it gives CASSTDYHPPERQYF.

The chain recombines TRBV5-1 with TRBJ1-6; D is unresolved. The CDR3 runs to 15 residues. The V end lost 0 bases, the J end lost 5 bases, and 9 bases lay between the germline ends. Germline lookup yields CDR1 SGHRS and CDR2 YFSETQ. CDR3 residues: CASSLGASDNSPLHF. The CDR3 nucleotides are TGCGCCAGCAGCTTGGGGGCCTCGGATAATTCACCCCTCCACTTT.

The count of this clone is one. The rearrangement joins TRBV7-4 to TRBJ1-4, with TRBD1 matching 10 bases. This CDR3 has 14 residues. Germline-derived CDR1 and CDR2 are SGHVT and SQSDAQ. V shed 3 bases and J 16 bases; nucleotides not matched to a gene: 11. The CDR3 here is CASSLFGTGVFPFF. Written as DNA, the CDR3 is TGTGCCAGCAGCTTGTTCGGGACAGGGGTCTTCCCGTTTTTT.

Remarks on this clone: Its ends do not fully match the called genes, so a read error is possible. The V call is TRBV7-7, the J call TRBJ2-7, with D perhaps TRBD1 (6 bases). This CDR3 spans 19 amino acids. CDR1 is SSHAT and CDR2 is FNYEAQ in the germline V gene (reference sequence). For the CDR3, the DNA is TGTGCTAGCACCCGGTACGGGATCTACAGGGAACCAAACTCTGGGAAGCAGTACTTC. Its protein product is CASTRYGIYREPNSGKQYF.

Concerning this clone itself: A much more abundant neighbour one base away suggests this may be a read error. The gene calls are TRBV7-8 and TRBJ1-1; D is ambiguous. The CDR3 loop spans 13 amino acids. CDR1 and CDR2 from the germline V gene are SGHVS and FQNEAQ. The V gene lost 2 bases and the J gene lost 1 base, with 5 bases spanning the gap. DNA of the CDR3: TGTGCCAGCAGCTTACAGGAGAACACTGAAGCTTTCTTT. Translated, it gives CASSLQENTEAFF.

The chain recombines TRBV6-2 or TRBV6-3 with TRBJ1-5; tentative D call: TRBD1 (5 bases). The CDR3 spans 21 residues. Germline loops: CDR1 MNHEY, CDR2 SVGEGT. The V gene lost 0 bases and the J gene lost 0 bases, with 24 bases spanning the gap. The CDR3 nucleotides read TGTGCCAGCAGTTACTCCTCTCGCGGGGGTCAACGAACACTTAGCAATCAGCCCCAGCATTTT. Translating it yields CASSYSSRGGQRTLSNQPQHF.

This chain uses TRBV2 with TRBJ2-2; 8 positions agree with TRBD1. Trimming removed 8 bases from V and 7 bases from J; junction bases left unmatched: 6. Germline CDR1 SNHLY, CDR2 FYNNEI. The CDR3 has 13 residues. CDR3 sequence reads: CASGQGGFGELFF. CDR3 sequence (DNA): TGTGCCAGCGGACAGGGAGGATTCGGGGAGCTGTTTTTT. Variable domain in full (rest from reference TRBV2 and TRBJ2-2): EPEVTQTPSHQVTQMGQEVILRCVPISNHLYFYWYRQILGQKVEFLVSFYNNEISEKSEIFDDQFSVERPDGSNFTLKIRSTKLEDSAMYFCASGQGGFGELFFGEGSRLTVL.

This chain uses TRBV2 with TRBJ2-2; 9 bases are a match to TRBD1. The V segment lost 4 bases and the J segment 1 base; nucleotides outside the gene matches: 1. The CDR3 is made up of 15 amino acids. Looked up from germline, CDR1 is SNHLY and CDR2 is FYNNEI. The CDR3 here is CASSVGQGNTGELFF. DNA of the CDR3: TGTGCCAGCAGTGTGGGACAGGGGAACACCGGGGAGCTGTTTTTT.

The CDR3 spells CASSEGTSAGELFF. The CDR3 bases are TGTGCCAGCAGCGAGGGGACTTCAGCGGGGGAGCTGTTTTTT. The chain recombines TRBV9 with TRBJ2-2; D might be TRBD2 (6 bases). In germline, CDR1 is SGDLS, CDR2 YYNGEE. With 3 bases removed from V and 8 bases from J, the gap between germline ends came to 14 bases. There are 14 residues in the CDR3.

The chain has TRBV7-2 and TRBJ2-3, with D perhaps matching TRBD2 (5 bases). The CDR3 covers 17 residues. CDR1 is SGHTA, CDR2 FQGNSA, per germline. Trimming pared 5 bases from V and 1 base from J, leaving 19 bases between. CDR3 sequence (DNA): TGTGCCAGCAGCCAACTCATGAGCGGATTTGGCACAGATACGCAGTATTTT. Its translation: CASSQLMSGFGTDTQYF.

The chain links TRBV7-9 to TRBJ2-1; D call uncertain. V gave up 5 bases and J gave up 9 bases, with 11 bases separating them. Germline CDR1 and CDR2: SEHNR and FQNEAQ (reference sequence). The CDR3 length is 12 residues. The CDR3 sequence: CASSPTGTEQFF. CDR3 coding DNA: TGTGCCAGCAGCCCTACCGGTACTGAGCAGTTCTTC.

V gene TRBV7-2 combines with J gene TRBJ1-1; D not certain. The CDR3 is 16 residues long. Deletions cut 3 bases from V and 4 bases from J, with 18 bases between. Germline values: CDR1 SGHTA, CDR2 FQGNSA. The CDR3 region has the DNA TGTGCCAGCAGCTTGAAACAACTCCCTGGAGGCACTGAAGCTTTCTTT. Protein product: CASSLKQLPGGTEAFF.

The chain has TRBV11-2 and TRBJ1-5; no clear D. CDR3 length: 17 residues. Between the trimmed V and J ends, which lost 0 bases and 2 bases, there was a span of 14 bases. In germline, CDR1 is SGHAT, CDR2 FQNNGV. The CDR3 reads CASSLEGFPEGNQPQHF. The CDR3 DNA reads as TGTGCCAGCAGCTTAGAAGGTTTCCCCGAGGGCAATCAGCCCCAGCATTTT.

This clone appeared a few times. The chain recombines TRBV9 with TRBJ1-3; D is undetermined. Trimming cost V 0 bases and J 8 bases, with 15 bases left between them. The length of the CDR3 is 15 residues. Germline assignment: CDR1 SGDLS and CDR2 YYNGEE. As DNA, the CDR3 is TGTGCCAGCAGCGTAGGGGGATTGGAGAGGGACACCATATATTTT. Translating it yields CASSVGGLERDTIYF.

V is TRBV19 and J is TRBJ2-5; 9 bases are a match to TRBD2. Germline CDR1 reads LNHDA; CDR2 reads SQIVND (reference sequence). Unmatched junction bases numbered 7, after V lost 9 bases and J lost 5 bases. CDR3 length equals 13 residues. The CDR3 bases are TGTGCCAGCCGTAGCGGGAGCCGGGAGACCCAGTACTTC. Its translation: CASRSGSRETQYF.

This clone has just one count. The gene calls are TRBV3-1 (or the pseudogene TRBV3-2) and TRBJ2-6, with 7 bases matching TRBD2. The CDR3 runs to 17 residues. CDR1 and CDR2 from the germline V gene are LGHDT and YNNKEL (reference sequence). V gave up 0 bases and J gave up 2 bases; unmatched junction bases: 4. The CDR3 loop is CASSQDGRGAGANVLTF. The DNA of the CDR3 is TGTGCCAGCAGCCAAGATGGGAGGGGCGCTGGGGCCAACGTCCTGACTTTC.

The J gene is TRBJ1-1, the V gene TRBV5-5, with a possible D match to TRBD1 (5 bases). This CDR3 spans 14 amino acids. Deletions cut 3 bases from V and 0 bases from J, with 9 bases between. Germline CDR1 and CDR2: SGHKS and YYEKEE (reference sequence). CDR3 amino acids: CASSSGLLNTEAFF. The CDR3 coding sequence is TGTGCCAGCAGCTCGGGACTGCTGAACACTGAAGCTTTCTTT. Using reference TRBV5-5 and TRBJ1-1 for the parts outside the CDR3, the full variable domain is DAGVTQSPTHLIKTRGQQVTLRCSPISGHKSVSWYQQVLGQGPQFIFQYYEKEERGRGNFPDRFSARQFPNYSSELNVNALLLGDSALYLCASSSGLLNTEAFFGQGTRLTVV.

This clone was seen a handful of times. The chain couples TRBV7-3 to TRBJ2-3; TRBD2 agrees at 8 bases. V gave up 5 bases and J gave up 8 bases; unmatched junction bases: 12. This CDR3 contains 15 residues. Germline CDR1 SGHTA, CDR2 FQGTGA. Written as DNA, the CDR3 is TGTGCCAGCAGCAGGACCAGCGGGGGCTCACTTACGCAGTATTTT. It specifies CASSRTSGGSLTQYF.

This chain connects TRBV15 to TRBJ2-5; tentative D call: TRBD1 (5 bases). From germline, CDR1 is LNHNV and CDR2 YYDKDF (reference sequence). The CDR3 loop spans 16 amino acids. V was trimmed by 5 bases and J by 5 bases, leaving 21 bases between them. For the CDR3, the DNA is TGTGCCACCAGCGGGTGGGGTGACAGCGCCCGGGAGACCCAGTACTTC. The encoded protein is CATSGWGDSARETQYF.

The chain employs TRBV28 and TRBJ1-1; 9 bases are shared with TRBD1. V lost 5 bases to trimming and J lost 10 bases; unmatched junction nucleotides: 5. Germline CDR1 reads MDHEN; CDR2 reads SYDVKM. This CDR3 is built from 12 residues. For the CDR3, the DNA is TGTGCCAGCAGTGCACCGACAGGGGGAGCTTTCTTT. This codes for CASSAPTGGAFF.

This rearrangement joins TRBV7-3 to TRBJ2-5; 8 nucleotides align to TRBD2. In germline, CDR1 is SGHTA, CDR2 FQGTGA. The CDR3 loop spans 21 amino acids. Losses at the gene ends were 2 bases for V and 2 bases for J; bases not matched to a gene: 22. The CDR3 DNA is TGTGCCAGCAGCTTATTAGCGGGGCGCGCCCCCGAGCAACTCCTTCAAGAGACCCAGTACTTC. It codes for CASSLLAGRAPEQLLQETQYF. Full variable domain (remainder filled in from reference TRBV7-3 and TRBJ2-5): GAGVSQTPSNKVTEKGKYVELRCDPISGHTALYWYRQSLGQGPEFLIYFQGTGAADDSGLPNDRFFAVRPEGSVSTLKIQRTERGDSAVYLCASSLLAGRAPEQLLQETQYFGPGTRLLVL.

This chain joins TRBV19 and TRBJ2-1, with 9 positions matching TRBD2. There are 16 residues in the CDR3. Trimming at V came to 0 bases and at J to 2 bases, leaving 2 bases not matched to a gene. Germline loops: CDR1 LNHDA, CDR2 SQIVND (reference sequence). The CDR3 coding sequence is TGTGCCAGTAGTATAGACCTAGCGGGACCCTACAATGAGCAGTTCTTC. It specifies CASSIDLAGPYNEQFF. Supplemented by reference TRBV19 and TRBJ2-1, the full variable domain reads DGGITQSPKYLFRKEGQNVTLSCEQNLNHDAMYWYRQDPGQGLRLIYYSQIVNDFQKGDIAEGYSVSREKKESFPLTVTSAQKNPTAFYLCASSIDLAGPYNEQFFGPGTRLTVL.